The 30 T cell receptor beta chains below were found in one sample sequenced in a study of beta chain features in type 1 diabetes (dated by TCRdb to 2016 to 2018). The library was obtained by the immunoSEQ multiplex PCR assay. All of the isolated RNA was reverse transcribed with the High Capacity cDNA Reverse Transcription Kit, so expressed TCRB transcripts were sequenced. TCRdb's version of the immuneACCESS table is confined to in-frame rearrangements and falls short of the full clone set. An unresolved V gene accounts for under half of the shortfall where checked; the remainder is of unknown origin. Within this sample are about 160,000 clones, with approximately 9.1% of them counted one time only. The top ten hold 2.3% of the sample. Input material: central memory CD4+ T cells from blood. All receptors come from a woman aged 18-35 years in good health.

This clone has just a few counts. The rearrangement joins TRBV30 to TRBJ2-3, with D possibly matching TRBD1 (6 bases). The germline gives CDR1 GTSNPN, CDR2 SVGIG (reference sequence). The CDR3 is 13 residues long. V gave up 3 bases and J gave up 1 base, with 8 bases separating them. The CDR3 DNA reads as TGTGCCTGGAGCTGGGGGCGCACAGATACGCAGTATTTT. As protein: CAWSWGRTDTQYF. Looking up the rest from reference TRBV30 and TRBJ2-3 gives the full variable domain: SQTIHQWPATLVQPVGSPLSLECTVEGTSNPNLYWYRQAAGRGLQLLFYSVGIGQISSEVPQNLSASRPQDRQFILSSKKLLLSDSGFYLCAWSWGRTDTQYFGPGTRLTVL.

This sequence joins TRBV2 and TRBJ1-2; TRBD1 aligns across 9 bases. The CDR3 length is 14 residues. Germline CDR1 is SNHLY and CDR2 is FYNNEI. The trim removed 6 bases at V and 8 bases at J, leaving 10 bases unmatched. CDR3 loop: CASRWDRVSSGYTF. CDR3 bases: TGTGCCAGCAGATGGGACAGGGTTTCTTCCGGCTACACCTTC. The full variable domain, completed using reference TRBV2 and TRBJ1-2, is EPEVTQTPSHQVTQMGQEVILRCVPISNHLYFYWYRQILGQKVEFLVSFYNNEISEKSEIFDDQFSVERPDGSNFTLKIRSTKLEDSAMYFCASRWDRVSSGYTFGSGTRLTVV.

V gene TRBV5-4 combines with J gene TRBJ1-5; 7 positions agree with TRBD1. CDR3 length equals 15 residues. The J segment lost 4 bases and the V segment lost 3 bases, leaving 7 bases of the junction unmatched. Germline-derived CDR1 and CDR2 are SGHNT and YYREEE (reference sequence). The CDR3 DNA reads TGTGCCAGCAGCTCCGGGACAGAGAGGAATCAGCCCCAGCATTTT. The encoded protein is CASSSGTERNQPQHF.

The V and J genes are TRBV20-1 and TRBJ2-7, with D possibly TRBD1 on 6 matching bases. V shed 6 bases and J shed 4 bases, with 10 bases lying between them. CDR3 size: 11 residues. The germline V gene has CDR1 DFQATT and CDR2 SNEGSKA (reference sequence). CDR3 in DNA: TGCAGTGCAAAACAGGGTTACGAGCAGTACTTC. Translation: CSAKQGYEQYF.

This clone was found a few times. The chain carries TRBV5-4 and TRBJ2-3; D is uncertain. This CDR3 contains 12 residues. Trimming pared 2 bases from V and 6 bases from J, leaving 7 bases between. Germline values: CDR1 SGHNT, CDR2 YYREEE (reference sequence). This CDR3 is CASSFLRDTQYF. The CDR3 DNA reads as TGTGCCAGCAGCTTTCTCAGGGATACGCAGTATTTT.

The chain employs TRBV27 and TRBJ2-7, with a possible D match to TRBD2 (6 bases). The V gene's germline CDR1 is MNHEY and CDR2 SMNVEV (reference sequence). The CDR3 sequence is 14 residues long. The V gene lost 6 bases and the J gene lost 5 bases, with 17 bases spanning the gap. The CDR3 coding sequence is TGTGCCAGCAGCGATTGGACTAAAAGGGACGAGCAGTACTTC. Translation gives CASSDWTKRDEQYF.

Only a few counts were recorded for this clone. The chain joins TRBV4-2 to TRBJ2-7, with TRBD2 identical over 8 bases. V dropped 1 base and J dropped 7; count of bases not matched to a gene: 9. Germline-derived CDR1 and CDR2 are LGHNA and YNFKEQ. The CDR3 runs to 15 residues. As DNA, the CDR3 is TGTGCCAGCAGCCAAGGGTCCAGCGGGAGTGGTGAGCAGTACTTC. It is translated as CASSQGSSGSGEQYF.

This clone was recorded a few times. The chain has TRBV6-6 and TRBJ1-2; a possible D gene is TRBD1 (5 bases). The germline V gene has CDR1 MNHNY and CDR2 SVGAGI (reference sequence). The CDR3 is 13 amino acids. Trimming pared 6 bases from V and 6 bases from J, leaving 14 bases between. The CDR3 loop reads CASSRTIEHGYTF. The CDR3 region has the DNA TGTGCCAGCAGCAGGACAATCGAACATGGCTACACCTTC.

This clone was counted only a few times. This chain uses TRBV2 with TRBJ2-7, with D possibly being TRBD2 (5 bases). Trimming shortened V by 3 bases and J by 3 bases, and 15 bases separated the two germline ends. The CDR3 is made up of 15 amino acids. Per the germline V gene, CDR1 is SNHLY and CDR2 is FYNNEI. The CDR3 region has the DNA TGTGCCAGCAGTGATCAGGCAGGAGGTAACTACGAGCAGTACTTC. Its translation is CASSDQAGGNYEQYF.

This clone was counted a few times. The CDR3 is CASSLGWTRFGDTQYF. The CDR3 DNA reads TGTGCCAGCAGCTTAGGTTGGACTAGATTTGGAGATACGCAGTATTTT. The chain couples TRBV11-3 to TRBJ2-3; TRBD2 aligns across 7 bases. Germline lookup yields CDR1 SGHNT and CDR2 YENEEA. V was clipped by 1 base and J by 5 bases; unmatched bases: 9. CDR3 length: 16 amino acids.

This clone has only a few counts. J is TRBJ2-1 and V is TRBV7-2; 10 bases map to TRBD2. This CDR3 region has 14 residues. J gave up 9 bases and V 4 bases, and 6 bases lay outside the gene matches. Germline V lookup: CDR1 SGHTA, CDR2 FQGNSA. The DNA for the CDR3 is TGTGCCAGCAGCTATCTAGCGGGAGCGGCTGAGCAGTTCTTC. Protein sequence: CASSYLAGAAEQFF.

This clone appeared a few times. This chain links TRBV7-3 with TRBJ2-3, with 9 bases lining up with TRBD2. The CDR3 covers 16 residues. V lost 5 bases, J lost 2 bases, and 8 bases stayed unmatched. Germline lookup yields CDR1 SGHTA and CDR2 FQGTGA. The CDR3 spells CASSPTTSGYTDTQYF. CDR3 nucleotide sequence: TGTGCCAGCAGCCCTACGACTAGCGGTTACACAGATACGCAGTATTTT.

In DNA form, the CDR3 reads TGTGCCAGCAGATCTTGGGAGGGTGGCTACACCTTC. This sequence encodes CASRSWEGGYTF. The J gene is TRBJ1-2, the V gene TRBV6-6; no reliable D call. The CDR3 length is 12 residues. The germline gives CDR1 MNHNY, CDR2 SVGAGI (reference sequence). Trimming took off 6 bases at V and 7 bases at J, with 12 bases between the two ends.

This clone was seen more than once but under ten times. The chain uses TRBV2 and TRBJ2-5, with 7 bases lining up with TRBD2. The trim removed 7 bases at V and 4 bases at J, leaving 3 bases unmatched. Germline V CDR1 and CDR2: SNHLY, FYNNEI. The CDR3 has 12 residues. In DNA, the CDR3 is TGTGCCAGCAAGGGCGGGGGAGAGACCCAGTACTTC. Protein product: CASKGGGETQYF.

This clone has only a few counts. This chain connects TRBV5-1 to TRBJ2-7; 9 bases agree with TRBD2. The germline V gene encodes CDR1 SGHRS and CDR2 YFSETQ. This CDR3 is 15 amino acids long. J lost 3 bases, V lost 2 bases, and 6 bases had no gene match. CDR3 in DNA: TGCGCCAGCAGCTTAATGACTAGCGGAAACTACGAGCAGTACTTC. Translation: CASSLMTSGNYEQYF.

This chain connects TRBV5-1 to TRBJ1-1; D gene uncertain. The CDR3 loop spans 17 amino acids. Germline V gives CDR1 SGHRS, CDR2 YFSETQ. Trimming shortened V by 0 bases and J by 1 base, and 16 bases separated the two germline ends. CDR3 in DNA: TGCGCCAGCAGCTTGGTATCGCAGGCCCCTTCGAACACTGAAGCTTTCTTT. This sequence encodes CASSLVSQAPSNTEAFF.

The rearrangement joins TRBV2 to TRBJ1-6, with 9 bases fitting TRBD1. This CDR3 region has 15 residues. After removal of 6 bases from V and 7 bases from J, the junction contained 7 bases not matched to a gene. Germline CDR1 is SNHLY and CDR2 is FYNNEI. The CDR3 sequence is CASRETGGDNSPLHF. In DNA, the CDR3 is TGTGCCAGCAGGGAGACAGGGGGGGACAATTCACCCCTCCACTTT.

This clone showed up just a few times. The CDR3 does not end in the conserved phenylalanine or tryptophan, so this is likely a read error. It is unclear where the CDR3 begins or ends on the DNA, so no DNA is shown, and the CDR3 is as TCRdb lists it. The rearrangement joins TRBV6-5 to TRBJ1-6. Germline V lookup: CDR1 MNHEY, CDR2 SVGAGI. The CDR3 length is 13 residues, termini included. This CDR3 reads CASSYGLGAAPVG.

The CDR3 protein is CASSEGLLGYTF. The CDR3, as DNA: TGTGCTAGTAGCGAGGGTTTACTGGGCTACACCTTC. The rearrangement uses TRBV12-5 and TRBJ1-2; D call uncertain. Trimming removed 8 bases at V and 8 bases at J, with 15 bases between. Looked up from germline, CDR1 is LGHNT and CDR2 is FRNRAP. The CDR3 covers 12 residues.

This rearrangement joins TRBV10-3 to TRBJ2-5, with a tentative D call TRBD1 (6 bases). V gave up 5 bases and J gave up 3 bases, with 7 bases separating them. This CDR3 is 12 amino acids long. The germline CDR1 and CDR2 sequences are ENHRY and SYGVKD. CDR3 DNA sequence: TGTGCCATCAGTCCAGGGGAAGAGACCCAGTACTTC. It encodes CAISPGEETQYF.

This clone has only a few counts. The rearrangement uses TRBV11-2 and TRBJ1-1; D is unresolved. The CDR3 is 13 residues long. Germline V lookup: CDR1 SGHAT, CDR2 FQNNGV. Trimming took 3 bases from V and 9 from J, leaving 14 bases between them. CDR3 loop: CASSFTEGAQAFF. The CDR3 region has the DNA TGTGCCAGCAGCTTCACAGAGGGAGCGCAAGCTTTCTTT.

The chain recombines TRBV7-6 with TRBJ2-3; D might be TRBD2 (6 bases). The CDR3 totals 14 residues. From germline, CDR1 is SGHVS and CDR2 FNYEAQ. Trimming took 4 bases from V and 4 from J, leaving 12 bases between them. The CDR3 DNA reads TGTGCCAGCAGCTCGCCTAGCGAGGCAGATACGCAGTATTTT. This encodes CASSSPSEADTQYF.

This clone has more than one count but fewer than ten. The chain joins TRBV29-1 to TRBJ2-1, with 10 bases aligning to TRBD1. Per the germline V gene, CDR1 is SQVTM and CDR2 is ANQGSEA. This CDR3 contains 14 residues. Germline trimming cut 7 bases from V and 1 base from J; bases unmatched to any gene: 4. CDR3: CSAGTGESYNEQFF. The CDR3 region has the DNA TGCAGCGCCGGGACAGGGGAGTCCTACAATGAGCAGTTCTTC.

The rearrangement joins TRBV7-3 to TRBJ2-1; unclear D gene. The CDR3 length is 13 residues. V was cut by 5 bases and J by 7 bases, with 12 bases left in between. CDR1 is SGHTA and CDR2 is FQGTGA in the germline V gene. The CDR3 bases are TGTGCCAGCAGCCCACGGTCCCCTAATGAGCAGTTCTTC. Its translation: CASSPRSPNEQFF.

Only a few counts were recorded for this clone. This chain connects TRBV27 to TRBJ2-1; TRBD2 might be the D (6 bases). Trimming stripped 0 bases from V and 7 bases from J, with 19 bases between. This CDR3 is built from 17 residues. Per germline, CDR1 MNHEY and CDR2 SMNVEV (reference sequence). The CDR3 DNA reads TGTGCCAGCAGTTTATCGGCCGGGGGAACACCGGGGAATGAGCAGTTCTTC. Amino acid sequence: CASSLSAGGTPGNEQFF.

The chain couples TRBV6-5 to TRBJ2-4; no reliable D call. Trimming shortened V by 5 bases and J by 9 bases, and 17 bases separated the two germline ends. The CDR3 is 14 amino acids. Germline CDR1 reads MNHEY; CDR2 reads SVGAGI. In DNA, the CDR3 is TGTGCCAGCAGTGAAGTGGGTAGCTCTGGCATTCAGTACTTC. It is translated as CASSEVGSSGIQYF.

The chain recombines TRBV28 with TRBJ1-2, with a tentative D call TRBD1 (6 bases). Trimming removed 7 bases at V and 7 bases at J, with 16 bases between. This CDR3 is 13 amino acids long. Germline V lookup: CDR1 MDHEN, CDR2 SYDVKM. The CDR3 region has the DNA TGTGCCAGCACCCTTGGACAGTCCCTTGGCTACACCTTC. It translates to CASTLGQSLGYTF.

This chain connects TRBV2 to TRBJ2-3; TRBD2 matches at 9 bases. Germline V gene sequence: CDR1 SNHLY, CDR2 FYNNEI. The junction had 11 bases not matched to a gene; V was cut back by 7 bases and J by 3 bases. This CDR3 spans 16 amino acids. CDR3 loop: CASILRASGATDTQYF. The CDR3 DNA reads TGTGCCAGCATCCTGAGGGCTAGCGGGGCGACAGATACGCAGTATTTT.

This clone has just a few counts. The chain carries TRBV7-2 and TRBJ1-2; the match to TRBD1 covers 7 bases. The junction had 6 bases not matched to a gene; V was cut back by 6 bases and J by 8 bases. CDR1 and CDR2 (germline): SGHTA, FQGNSA. This CDR3 is built from 12 residues. The CDR3 region has the DNA TGTGCCAGCAGTCCGACAGGGAACGGCTACACCTTC. Translating gives CASSPTGNGYTF.

A few counts support this clone. The chain uses TRBV7-9 and TRBJ1-2, with 7 bases lining up with TRBD1. With 7 bases clipped from V and 4 bases from J, the junction kept 9 bases outside the gene matches. This CDR3 has 14 residues. Germline CDR1 SEHNR, CDR2 FQNEAQ (reference sequence). CDR3 sequence reads: CASMTDRNLYGYTF. The CDR3 region has the DNA TGTGCCAGCATGACGGACAGGAATCTCTATGGCTACACCTTC.